What follows is one T cell receptor beta chain and its context. With about 200,000 irradiated, violet-dye-labeled stimulator cells, about 200,000 CFSE-labeled responder cells were plated. The CDR3 spans 14 residues. V lost 3 bases, J lost 4 bases, and 13 bases lay in between. Germline CDR1 reads MNHEY; CDR2 reads SMNVEV (reference sequence). Generated by immunoSEQ multiplex PCR, the TCRdb table keeps only in-frame clones and is missing some. The data show roughly 20,000 clones, around 47% seen once. The data were taken from a study of graft-versus-host responses after intestinal transplantation. Findings and caveats of the study: GvH clones surfaced in recipient marrow, some emerging earlier in ileum or blood.

The origin of this receptor is a human patient who was an organ donor for intestinal transplantation. The sequenced sample was alloreactive CD8+ T cells from a mixed lymphocyte reaction culture, obtained before transplantation. Subset given: CFSE-low proliferating T cells sorted from approximately 6-day pre-transplant mixed lymphocyte reaction (GvH or HvG direction). The chain has TRBV27 and TRBJ2-7; possibly TRBD1 for D (5 bases). The CDR3 reads CASSLGRVGYEQYF. CDR3 bases: TGTGCCAGCAGTTTGGGCAGGGTAGGATACGAGCAGTACTTC.